Listed below are T cell receptor beta chains from one sample, sequenced in a study of beta chain features in type 1 diabetes. Only in-frame clones appear in the TCRdb table, and some are missing; sequencing was by immunoSEQ multiplex PCR. This sample has roughly 340,000 clones, with less than 15% found just once. Input material: naive CD4+ T cells from blood. The receptors stem from a woman aged 18-29 years with type 1 diabetes. Both conserved end residues are part of each CDR3. The order of the fields is CDR3 DNA, CDR3 protein, J gene, D gene, clone size, V gene. The D gene is left open where the match is weak. The size of a clone is reported for some rows only, either as once, few or many, or as a class for expanded clones.

cdr3_nt: TGTGCCAGCAGTCCCAGTCCCGAGAACACTGAAGCTTTCTTT
cdr3_aa: CASSPSPENTEAFF
j_call: TRBJ1-1
d_call: -
clone_size: few
v_call: TRBV28

cdr3_nt: TGTGCCAGCAGACCCGACAGGGTTCAGCCCCAGCATTTT
cdr3_aa: CASRPDRVQPQHF
j_call: TRBJ1-5
d_call: TRBD1
clone_size: -
v_call: TRBV6-5

cdr3_nt: TGTGCCAGCAGGGGGAACAGGGGAACCGGGGAGCTGTTTTTT
cdr3_aa: CASRGNRGTGELFF
j_call: TRBJ2-2
d_call: TRBD1
clone_size: -
v_call: TRBV27

cdr3_nt: TGTGCCAGCAGTTTAGGGGGGACTAGCGGGAACCAAGAGACCCAGTACTTC
cdr3_aa: CASSLGGTSGNQETQYF
j_call: TRBJ2-5
d_call: TRBD2
clone_size: -
v_call: TRBV28

cdr3_nt: TGCGCCAGCAGCCAAGGGCGGGCGCGCGCTAGCACAGATACGCAGTATTTT
cdr3_aa: CASSQGRARASTDTQYF
j_call: TRBJ2-3
d_call: -
clone_size: -
v_call: TRBV4-1

cdr3_nt: TGTGCCACGCGGAGGTATCAGAGCTCTGGAAACACCATATATTTT
cdr3_aa: CATRRYQSSGNTIYF
j_call: TRBJ1-3
d_call: -
clone_size: few
v_call: TRBV6-5

cdr3_nt: TGTGCCAGCTCACCTGGGACAGGGGGCAATTGGGATGAGCAGTTCTTC
cdr3_aa: CASSPGTGGNWDEQFF
j_call: TRBJ2-1
d_call: TRBD1
clone_size: -
v_call: TRBV18

cdr3_nt: TGTGCCTGGAGTGTTGGTACGGGCTCCTACAATGAGCAGTTCTTC
cdr3_aa: CAWSVGTGSYNEQFF
j_call: TRBJ2-1
d_call: -
clone_size: -
v_call: TRBV30

cdr3_nt: TGTGCCAGCAGTTTCCAGGGACAGAACACCGGGGAGCTGTTTTTT
cdr3_aa: CASSFQGQNTGELFF
j_call: TRBJ2-2
d_call: -
clone_size: few
v_call: TRBV27

cdr3_nt: TGTGCCAGCAGCCCGGGTTATAGCAATCAGCCCCAGCATTTT
cdr3_aa: CASSPGYSNQPQHF
j_call: TRBJ1-5
d_call: -
clone_size: few
v_call: TRBV9

cdr3_nt: TGTGCCAGCAGTGAGGGTCCCGGGACAGGGGAAGAGACCCAGTACTTC
cdr3_aa: CASSEGPGTGEETQYF
j_call: TRBJ2-5
d_call: TRBD1
clone_size: few
v_call: TRBV25-1

cdr3_nt: TGTGCCAGCAGCTTACTCGGAGATACGCAGTATTTT
cdr3_aa: CASSLLGDTQYF
j_call: TRBJ2-3
d_call: -
clone_size: -
v_call: TRBV7-2

cdr3_nt: TGTGCCAGCAGTTACAGCCGGGACACCCGCCAAGAGACCCAGTACTTC
cdr3_aa: CASSYSRDTRQETQYF
j_call: TRBJ2-5
d_call: -
clone_size: few
v_call: TRBV6-5

cdr3_nt: TGTGCCTGGAGGCGAGGGGGGGCCCTGGAGACCCAGTACTTC
cdr3_aa: CAWRRGGALETQYF
j_call: TRBJ2-5
d_call: -
clone_size: -
v_call: TRBV30

cdr3_nt: TGTGCCAGCAGCTTCAGGGGGCGGGAGACCGAGCAGTTCTTC
cdr3_aa: CASSFRGRETEQFF
j_call: TRBJ2-1
d_call: -
clone_size: -
v_call: TRBV6-5

cdr3_nt: TGTGCCACGGAAGCGGTTACCACAGATACGCAGTATTTT
cdr3_aa: CATEAVTTDTQYF
j_call: TRBJ2-3
d_call: -
clone_size: -
v_call: TRBV10-3

cdr3_nt: TGTGCCAGCAGCAGGGAGGGGCCAGATACGCAGTATTTT
cdr3_aa: CASSREGPDTQYF
j_call: TRBJ2-3
d_call: TRBD2
clone_size: -
v_call: TRBV11-2

cdr3_nt: TGTGCCTGGACAGGGCAGACTGGAAACACCATATATTTT
cdr3_aa: CAWTGQTGNTIYF
j_call: TRBJ1-3
d_call: -
clone_size: few
v_call: TRBV30

cdr3_nt: TGTGCCAGCAGCCGACCCGGACAGGGAAACATTCAGTACTTC
cdr3_aa: CASSRPGQGNIQYF
j_call: TRBJ2-4
d_call: TRBD1
clone_size: few
v_call: TRBV27

cdr3_nt: TGTGCCAATCCTACTGACAGGGCCCACGAGCAGTACTTC
cdr3_aa: CANPTDRAHEQYF
j_call: TRBJ2-7
d_call: TRBD1
clone_size: few
v_call: TRBV4-2

cdr3_nt: TGCGCCAGCAGCTTGGGTGGGGCTAGCGGGAGCCAAGAGACCCAGTACTTC
cdr3_aa: CASSLGGASGSQETQYF
j_call: TRBJ2-5
d_call: TRBD2
clone_size: few
v_call: TRBV5-1

cdr3_nt: TGCGCCAGCAGCTCAGGACTGTATCTTATGAACACTGAAGCTTTCTTT
cdr3_aa: CASSSGLYLMNTEAFF
j_call: TRBJ1-1
d_call: -
clone_size: -
v_call: TRBV5-1

cdr3_nt: TGTGCCAGCAGCTTATCCGTGAGAGAGACCCAGTACTTC
cdr3_aa: CASSLSVRETQYF
j_call: TRBJ2-5
d_call: -
clone_size: -
v_call: TRBV11-3

cdr3_nt: TGCGCCAGCACCCTTACCCAGGGGGCTATTAGTGGGGCCAACGTCCTGACTTTC
cdr3_aa: CASTLTQGAISGANVLTF
j_call: TRBJ2-6
d_call: TRBD1
clone_size: few
v_call: TRBV10-2

cdr3_nt: TGTGCCAGCACGCTGTGGGGCCGGACAGATACGCAGTATTTT
cdr3_aa: CASTLWGRTDTQYF
j_call: TRBJ2-3
d_call: -
clone_size: few
v_call: TRBV7-2

cdr3_nt: TGTGCCTGGAGCGCGGACAGGGGCACTGAAGCTTTCTTT
cdr3_aa: CAWSADRGTEAFF
j_call: TRBJ1-1
d_call: TRBD1
clone_size: -
v_call: TRBV30

cdr3_nt: TGTGCCAGCTCCCGACTGAACGACAGGGTTGAAGCTTTCTTT
cdr3_aa: CASSRLNDRVEAFF
j_call: TRBJ1-1
d_call: TRBD1
clone_size: -
v_call: TRBV18

cdr3_nt: TGTGCCAGCAGGTCCGGGACAGGGGGGAACATTCAGTACTTC
cdr3_aa: CASRSGTGGNIQYF
j_call: TRBJ2-4
d_call: TRBD1
clone_size: -
v_call: TRBV6-6

cdr3_nt: TGTGCCAGCTCACCGGAGAGGGACATTCATAACACTGAAGCTTTCTTT
cdr3_aa: CASSPERDIHNTEAFF
j_call: TRBJ1-1
d_call: -
clone_size: -
v_call: TRBV18

cdr3_nt: TGTGCCACCAGTCAGGGTTACTCCTACAATGAGCAGTTCTTC
cdr3_aa: CATSQGYSYNEQFF
j_call: TRBJ2-1
d_call: -
clone_size: -
v_call: TRBV2

cdr3_nt: TGTGCCAGCTCACCACAGGGGGTCGGCAATCAGCCCCAGCATTTT
cdr3_aa: CASSPQGVGNQPQHF
j_call: TRBJ1-5
d_call: -
clone_size: few
v_call: TRBV18

cdr3_nt: TGTGCCAGCTCACCGCAAGGGACAGCCACAAGCGGGGAGCTGTTTTTT
cdr3_aa: CASSPQGTATSGELFF
j_call: TRBJ2-2
d_call: TRBD1
clone_size: -
v_call: TRBV18

cdr3_nt: TGTGCCAGCAGTTCCCGAGGGGGCTCCTACGAGCAGTACTTC
cdr3_aa: CASSSRGGSYEQYF
j_call: TRBJ2-7
d_call: -
clone_size: -
v_call: TRBV6-6

cdr3_nt: TGCGCCAGCGGGGTCCCGGGACAGTGGTCTTCTGGGGCCAACGTCCTGACTTTC
cdr3_aa: CASGVPGQWSSGANVLTF
j_call: TRBJ2-6
d_call: TRBD1
clone_size: few
v_call: TRBV5-1

cdr3_nt: TGTGCCAGCTCACCCCCGGGACAGGGCTACGAGCAGTACTTC
cdr3_aa: CASSPPGQGYEQYF
j_call: TRBJ2-7
d_call: TRBD1
clone_size: -
v_call: TRBV18

cdr3_nt: TGTGCCAGCAGCATTAGGACAGCTGAGCAGTACTTC
cdr3_aa: CASSIRTAEQYF
j_call: TRBJ2-7
d_call: -
clone_size: few
v_call: TRBV11-2

cdr3_nt: TGTGCCAGCAGCTTTGGGACTAGCGGGACGGGGCAGTTCTTC
cdr3_aa: CASSFGTSGTGQFF
j_call: TRBJ2-1
d_call: TRBD2
clone_size: -
v_call: TRBV5-5

cdr3_nt: TGTGCCAGCAGCGCCCCTTATGGGACTGCGAATGAGCAGTTCTTC
cdr3_aa: CASSAPYGTANEQFF
j_call: TRBJ2-1
d_call: -
clone_size: few
v_call: TRBV9

cdr3_nt: TGTGCCAGCAGCCAAGGACTAGCGGCTGGCGGCTACGAGCAGTACTTC
cdr3_aa: CASSQGLAAGGYEQYF
j_call: TRBJ2-7
d_call: TRBD2
clone_size: few
v_call: TRBV14

cdr3_nt: TGTGCCAGCAGCGTATCCGGGGCTAGCGGGTCACTCGGGAACACCGGGGAGCTGTTTTTT
cdr3_aa: CASSVSGASGSLGNTGELFF
j_call: TRBJ2-2
d_call: TRBD2
clone_size: -
v_call: TRBV9

cdr3_nt: TGTGCCAGCAGTTTGGGGACTAGCGGGAGAATAGATACGCAGTATTTT
cdr3_aa: CASSLGTSGRIDTQYF
j_call: TRBJ2-3
d_call: TRBD2
clone_size: few
v_call: TRBV5-4

cdr3_nt: TGTGCCTGGAGTGACCTTCGTACAGGGGAAGATCAGCCCCAGCATTTT
cdr3_aa: CAWSDLRTGEDQPQHF
j_call: TRBJ1-5
d_call: TRBD1
clone_size: few
v_call: TRBV30

cdr3_nt: TGTGCCAGCCTCGCCCAAATCACAGGGTGGAGTGTGGCAGATACGCAGTATTTT
cdr3_aa: CASLAQITGWSVADTQYF
j_call: TRBJ2-3
d_call: -
clone_size: -
v_call: TRBV28

cdr3_nt: TGTGCCAGCAGCGTCGCGGCCGCCGGCGGTTACGAGCAGTACTTC
cdr3_aa: CASSVAAAGGYEQYF
j_call: TRBJ2-7
d_call: -
clone_size: few
v_call: TRBV2

cdr3_nt: TGTGCCAGCAGTTTAGGACTACAGGGGTCGGCTTTCTTT
cdr3_aa: CASSLGLQGSAFF
j_call: TRBJ1-1
d_call: TRBD1
clone_size: few
v_call: TRBV28

cdr3_nt: TGTGCCTGGAGAGGGGCCTACGAGCAGTACTTC
cdr3_aa: CAWRGAYEQYF
j_call: TRBJ2-7
d_call: -
clone_size: -
v_call: TRBV30

cdr3_nt: TGTGCCAGCACCCACAGGGACACCGGGGAGCTGTTTTTT
cdr3_aa: CASTHRDTGELFF
j_call: TRBJ2-2
d_call: -
clone_size: few
v_call: TRBV6-6

cdr3_nt: TGCGCCAGCAGCCAAGATGGGACTAGCGGGAGGGAGCGCAATGAGCAGTTCTTC
cdr3_aa: CASSQDGTSGRERNEQFF
j_call: TRBJ2-1
d_call: TRBD2
clone_size: few
v_call: TRBV4-3

cdr3_nt: TGTGCCAGCAGCGTGGGGACTAGCGGGAGGGCCTACAATGAGCAGTTCTTC
cdr3_aa: CASSVGTSGRAYNEQFF
j_call: TRBJ2-1
d_call: TRBD2
clone_size: few
v_call: TRBV9

cdr3_nt: TGTGCCTGGAGTGTCCAACAGTTCTATGGCTACACCTTC
cdr3_aa: CAWSVQQFYGYTF
j_call: TRBJ1-2
d_call: -
clone_size: -
v_call: TRBV30

cdr3_nt: TGTGCCTGGAGTGTAGTCCGGGTCGGGGGATCCACCTACGAGCAGTACTTC
cdr3_aa: CAWSVVRVGGSTYEQYF
j_call: TRBJ2-7
d_call: -
clone_size: few
v_call: TRBV30

cdr3_nt: TGCAGTGCCCGCCCGGCCTACGAGCAGTACTTC
cdr3_aa: CSARPAYEQYF
j_call: TRBJ2-7
d_call: -
clone_size: few
v_call: TRBV20-1

cdr3_nt: TGCGCCAGCAGCTTACTAGGGCAAGATACGCAGTATTTT
cdr3_aa: CASSLLGQDTQYF
j_call: TRBJ2-3
d_call: -
clone_size: -
v_call: TRBV5-1

cdr3_nt: TGTGCCAGCAGCGTAGATGGTAGCGGGAGTTACAATGAGCAGTTCTTC
cdr3_aa: CASSVDGSGSYNEQFF
j_call: TRBJ2-1
d_call: TRBD2
clone_size: few
v_call: TRBV9

cdr3_nt: TGCAGCGTTGAAGGGTTAAAGGGGGCTCGGAGAGGTACAATCACTGAAGCTTTCTTT
cdr3_aa: CSVEGLKGARRGTITEAFF
j_call: TRBJ1-1
d_call: TRBD1
clone_size: few
v_call: TRBV29-1

cdr3_nt: TGTGCCAGCAGTTCGACTAGTCCTTCGGGCTCAGATACGCAGTATTTT
cdr3_aa: CASSSTSPSGSDTQYF
j_call: TRBJ2-3
d_call: -
clone_size: once
v_call: TRBV28

cdr3_nt: TGCAGCGTGGGGGGGGCGGGTCCCCAAGAGACCCAGTACTTC
cdr3_aa: CSVGGAGPQETQYF
j_call: TRBJ2-5
d_call: -
clone_size: few
v_call: TRBV29-1

cdr3_nt: TGTGCCCGGGGGGCGGTGGCCGGGGCCAACGTCCTGACTTTC
cdr3_aa: CARGAVAGANVLTF
j_call: TRBJ2-6
d_call: -
clone_size: -
v_call: TRBV30

cdr3_nt: TGCAGTGCTACTAGGACAGGAGGCTACACCTTC
cdr3_aa: CSATRTGGYTF
j_call: TRBJ1-2
d_call: TRBD1
clone_size: -
v_call: TRBV20-1